Listed below are T cell receptor beta chains from one sample, sequenced in a study of response to subunit inactivated influenza vaccine. Each CDR3 protein is one row after TCRdb ran MiXCR on the RT-PCR reads. The table lists 700,000 to 900,000 distinct CDR3 sequences, approximately 21% of them singletons. The starting material was PBMCs from blood, obtained 4 to 6 days after vaccination. The receptors shown here come from a man aged 45-65 years who received an inactivated influenza vaccine. The CDR3 runs from the conserved cysteine through the conserved F or W. Each record gives: J gene, D gene, V gene, clone size, CDR3 protein, CDR3 DNA. The D gene is left open where the match is weak. Some rows have no size entry. The others give once, few or many, or a class for an expanded clone.

TRBJ1-2 | NA | TRBV20-1 | few | CSAPGGRGGYTF | TGCAGTGCTCCAGGAGGGCGGGGTGGCTACACCTTC
TRBJ1-1 | NA | TRBV20-1 | few | CSASHLEGGYSEAFF | TGCAGTGCTAGTCACCTTGAGGGGGGCTATTCTGAAGCTTTCTTT
TRBJ2-1 | TRBD1 | TRBV7-9 | few | CASSLGEQGVDYNEQFF | TGTGCCAGCAGCTTGGGGGAACAGGGGGTAGACTACAATGAGCAGTTCTTC
TRBJ2-2 | NA | TRBV5-1 | few | CASSSEGTNLPTGELFF | TGCGCCAGCAGCTCGGAAGGAACAAATCTTCCCACCGGGGAGCTGTTTTTT
TRBJ2-4 | NA | TRBV4-2 | few | CASSSSGGTERQYF | TGTGCCAGCAGCTCCTCCGGGGGGACAGAAAGGCAATACTTC
TRBJ2-3 | TRBD2 | TRBV20-1 | few | CSASETLAGASTDTQYF | TGCAGTGCTAGCGAGACATTAGCGGGAGCTAGCACAGATACGCAGTATTTT
TRBJ2-1 | TRBD2 | TRBV12-3/TRBV12-4 | NA | CASSLGGTSLSYNEQFF | TGTGCCAGCAGTTTAGGGGGGACTAGTCTCTCCTACAATGAGCAGTTCTTC
TRBJ2-7 | TRBD1 | TRBV5-4 | few | CASSLVGQGGSYEQYF | TGTGCCAGCAGCTTGGTGGGACAGGGGGGATCCTACGAGCAGTACTTC
TRBJ1-3 | NA | TRBV13 | NA | CASSLSGRFGNTVYF | TGTGCCAGCAGCTTAAGTGGGCGGTTTGGAAACACCGTATATTTT
TRBJ2-7 | NA | TRBV5-6 | NA | CASSSGGSFYEQYF | TGTGCCAGCAGCTCAGGCGGCAGTTTCTACGAGCAGTACTTC
TRBJ2-5 | NA | TRBV15 | NA | CATSRAARKETQYF | TGTGCCACCAGCAGAGCAGCCAGAAAAGAGACCCAGTACTTC
TRBJ1-3 | NA | TRBV6-1 | few | CASRQGDGGNTIYF | TGTGCCAGCAGGCAGGGAGATGGGGGAAACACCATATATTTT
TRBJ2-7 | NA | TRBV7-9 | many | CASSTTRDTNYEQYF | TGTGCCAGCAGCACTACACGGGACACCAATTACGAGCAGTACTTC
TRBJ2-7 | NA | TRBV3-1 | NA | CGSSHGGLEQYF | TGTGGCAGCAGCCATGGGGGCCTTGAGCAGTACTTC
TRBJ2-7 | NA | TRBV5-4 | few | CASSSDETLPYEQYF | TGTGCCAGCAGCTCGGACGAGACCCTCCCCTACGAGCAGTACTTC
TRBJ2-5 | NA | TRBV5-7 | few | CASSPRQAPKETQYF | TGTGCCAGCAGCCCCCGACAGGCACCTAAAGAGACCCAGTACTTC
TRBJ2-2 | NA | TRBV5-1 | NA | CASSGRVNTGELFF | TGCGCCAGCAGCGGAAGGGTGAACACCGGGGAGCTGTTTTTT
TRBJ2-5 | TRBD1 | TRBV20-1 | NA | CSARKVTGGRETQYF | TGCAGTGCCCGAAAAGTGACAGGGGGCAGGGAGACCCAGTACTTC
TRBJ2-5 | TRBD1 | TRBV12-3/TRBV12-4 | NA | CASSPFGQGGGETQYF | TGTGCCAGCAGTCCGTTTGGACAGGGTGGAGGGGAGACCCAGTACTTC
TRBJ2-2 | NA | TRBV7-7 | NA | CASSPSANTGELFF | TGTGCTAGCAGCCCCTCCGCTAACACCGGGGAGCTGTTTTTT
TRBJ2-3 | TRBD2 | TRBV24-1 | NA | CATTSGSVPDTQYF | TGTGCCACCACTAGCGGGAGTGTCCCAGATACGCAGTATTTT
TRBJ1-2 | TRBD1 | TRBV12-3/TRBV12-4 | many | CASSSGQGGYTF | TGTGCCAGCAGTTCAGGACAGGGTGGCTACACCTTC
TRBJ2-7 | NA | TRBV20-1 | NA | CSARPPGHYSYEQYF | TGCAGTGCTAGACCTCCGGGACACTACTCCTACGAGCAGTACTTC
TRBJ2-5 | NA | TRBV5-6 | NA | CASSLVVKAVGETQYF | TGTGCCAGCAGCTTGGTCGTCAAGGCGGTGGGAGAGACCCAGTACTTC